Presented here are 11 T cell receptor beta chains from one specimen sequenced in a study of CD8+ T cells in alopecia areata. TCR sequencing used cDNA made by reverse transcription of extracted RNA. Some clones are missing from TCRdb's copy, which holds only in-frame ones; the method was immunoSEQ multiplex PCR. The repertoire holds roughly 65,000 clones, about 44% seen once, with approximately 18% in the top ten. This sample comprised CD8+ T cells sorted from blood, obtained at week 0. These receptors came from a human donor with alopecia areata.

This clone was seen a few times. The chain has TRBV5-1 and TRBJ2-7; D perhaps matches TRBD2 (5 bases). In germline, CDR1 is SGHRS, CDR2 YFSETQ. Trimming pared 0 bases from V and 2 bases from J, leaving 12 bases between. CDR3 length: 15 residues. Written as DNA, the CDR3 is TGCGCCAGCAGCTTGGGAAGCGGATTAACCTACGAGCAGTACTTC. It encodes CASSLGSGLTYEQYF. Full variable domain (remainder filled in from reference TRBV5-1 and TRBJ2-7): KAGVTQTPRYLIKTRGQQVTLSCSPISGHRSVSWYQQTPGQGLQFLFEYFSETQRNKGNFPGRFSGRQFSNSRSEMNVSTLELGDSALYLCASSLGSGLTYEQYFGPGTRLTVT.

The rearrangement joins TRBV27 to TRBJ2-7, with 8 bases matching TRBD1. V trimming: 3 bases; J trimming: 5 bases; junction bases outside the gene matches: 9. CDR1 MNHEY and CDR2 SMNVEV come from the germline V gene (reference sequence). The CDR3 is 15 amino acids. The DNA of the CDR3 is TGTGCCAGCAGTTTCTCCCGGACAGGGCCCCACGAGCAGTACTTC. It is translated as CASSFSRTGPHEQYF.

The chain is built from TRBV7-2 and TRBJ2-1; the D is unclear. Germline V gene sequence: CDR1 SGHTA, CDR2 FQGNSA. Trimming stripped 1 base from V and 7 bases from J, with 14 bases between. The CDR3 extends over 15 amino acids. In DNA, the CDR3 is TGTGCCAGCAGCTTAGATGTGTACGGCGAGAATGAGCAGTTCTTC. Its protein product is CASSLDVYGENEQFF.

This chain's CDR3 is CASSQVGEQFF. The CDR3 DNA reads TGCGCCAGCAGCCAAGTAGGTGAGCAGTTCTTC. This sequence joins TRBV4-1 and TRBJ2-1; unclear D gene. Trimming stripped 1 base from V and 9 bases from J, with 4 bases between. The CDR3 totals 11 residues. The germline CDR1 and CDR2 sequences are MGHRA and YSYEKL.

At least ten counts were recorded for this clone. The V call is TRBV5-1, the J call TRBJ2-5; D might be TRBD1 (6 bases). CDR3 length: 13 residues. Looked up from germline, CDR1 is SGHRS and CDR2 is YFSETQ. V was clipped by 8 bases and J by 4 bases, with 15 bases between them. CDR3 bases: TGCGCCAGAGCCGTGGGGGCTGGAGAGACCCAGTACTTC. Translated: CARAVGAGETQYF.

The chain joins TRBV5-6 to TRBJ1-1, with D uncertain. The CDR3 covers 12 residues. Germline V gives CDR1 SGHDT, CDR2 YYEEEE. V dropped 1 base and J dropped 10 bases, with 11 bases sitting between them. CDR3 nucleotide sequence: TGTGCCAGCAGCTTGAATGGAGCGGGAGCTTTCTTT. Translating it yields CASSLNGAGAFF.

This chain connects TRBV29-1 to TRBJ2-7; the D gene is possibly TRBD1 (6 bases). This CDR3 comprises 13 residues. Germline-derived CDR1 and CDR2 are SQVTM and ANQGSEA. V was shortened by 2 bases and J by 4 bases, with 12 bases between the two germline ends. The CDR3 is CSVESEQGYEQYF. CDR3 DNA sequence: TGCAGCGTTGAAAGTGAGCAGGGGTACGAGCAGTACTTC.

The chain is built from TRBV5-1 and TRBJ2-4; D possibly corresponds to TRBD1 (6 bases). The CDR3 is 15 amino acids. V shed 0 bases and J shed 5 bases, with 12 bases lying between them. The germline V gene has CDR1 SGHRS and CDR2 YFSETQ. For the CDR3, the DNA is TGCGCCAGCAGCTTGGGTTCTGGGGGCGAAAACATTCAGTACTTC. Translated, it gives CASSLGSGGENIQYF. Full variable domain (remainder filled in from reference TRBV5-1 and TRBJ2-4): KAGVTQTPRYLIKTRGQQVTLSCSPISGHRSVSWYQQTPGQGLQFLFEYFSETQRNKGNFPGRFSGRQFSNSRSEMNVSTLELGDSALYLCASSLGSGGENIQYFGAGTRLSVL.

The genes are TRBV5-1 and TRBJ1-1, with D possibly TRBD1 on 6 matching bases. The CDR3 loop spans 14 amino acids. Trimming took 7 bases from V and 1 from J, leaving 14 bases between them. Per the germline V gene, CDR1 is SGHRS and CDR2 is YFSETQ. The CDR3 nucleotides are TGCGCCAGCTCTCTCGGACAGCCGAACACTGAAGCTTTCTTT. It yields the protein CASSLGQPNTEAFF. The entire variable domain, with the rest obtained from reference TRBV5-1 and TRBJ1-1, is as follows: KAGVTQTPRYLIKTRGQQVTLSCSPISGHRSVSWYQQTPGQGLQFLFEYFSETQRNKGNFPGRFSGRQFSNSRSEMNVSTLELGDSALYLCASSLGQPNTEAFFGQGTRLTVV.

This chain links TRBV29-1 with TRBJ2-7; no clear D. The CDR3 has 12 amino acids. Looked up from germline, CDR1 is SQVTM and CDR2 is ANQGSEA. Trimming pared 0 bases from V and 1 base from J, leaving 4 bases between. The CDR3 DNA is TGCAGCGTTGAAGAAGGGTCCTACGAGCAGTACTTC. Protein: CSVEEGSYEQYF.

This clone has only a few counts. This chain connects TRBV19 to TRBJ2-1; the match to TRBD1 covers 8 bases. Germline-derived CDR1 and CDR2 are LNHDA and SQIVND (reference sequence). The junction had 9 bases not matched to a gene; V was cut back by 6 bases and J by 2 bases. The length of the CDR3 is 16 residues. The CDR3 sequence: CASRITGGLPYNEQFF. The CDR3 nucleotides are TGTGCCAGTAGAATTACAGGGGGGCTACCCTACAATGAGCAGTTCTTC.